This is a list of T cell receptor beta chains from one sample in a study of vaccination and CD4 T cells after COVID-19. Their antigens remain unidentified. TCRdb redid the calling of the PCR reads with MiXCR, one entry per CDR3 protein. The sample has about 16,000 distinct CDR3 sequences, less than 70% seen once; the top ten hold 6.5% to 8.5%. The material sequenced was CD4+ T cells from blood, cultured in vitro. The receptors were sampled from a human donor who had recovered from COVID-19. The CDR3 runs from the conserved cysteine through the conserved F or W. The listing skips clone size in some rows; elsewhere it reads once, few, many or a size class.

V gene	clone size	CDR3 length	CDR3 protein
TRBV7-2	NA	15	CASSPYQGIPYEQYF
TRBV20-1	NA	13	CSARGTSRDTQYF
TRBV5-1	once	14	CASSLVGYNTEAFF
TRBV7-2	NA	15	CASSLDAGLNQPQHF
TRBV12-3/TRBV12-4	NA	16	CASSLSLVAGRDTQYF
TRBV5-8	NA	14	CASSLARKIYEQYF
TRBV18	NA	15	CASSPGQGTGQPQHF
TRBV7-2	few	14	CASSLASNSRLTSF
TRBV9	NA	14	CASSVARGDSEQYF
TRBV19	NA	16	CASNPGTGVLGYGYTF
TRBV7-8	few	14	CASSPEGQNYGYTF
TRBV11-2	few	16	CASSPRTGGNTGELFF
TRBV4-3	NA	13	CASSQDRGQAQYF
TRBV5-1	NA	15	CASSLGTSGSYEQYF
TRBV29-1	NA	12	CSVHHDRGPQYF
TRBV4-2	NA	15	CASSQLNRGSTEAFF
TRBV6-1	NA	14	CASRFGTGAYEQYF
TRBV6-5	few	13	CASSYASRHGYTF
TRBV20-1	NA	13	CSARGQDQETQYF
TRBV2	once	15	CASSATRGAPYEQYF
TRBV10-3	NA	14	CAISESNRGKTQYF
TRBV3-1	NA	15	CASSRGHLSTDTQYF
TRBV27	few	13	CASSLSRAQPQHF
TRBV7-3	NA	13	CASSLSGADEQYF
TRBV9	NA	15	CASRPIHRDPYEQYF
TRBV30	NA	13	CAWSVGDYGELFF
TRBV19	NA	14	CASTPVWGGYGYTF
TRBV11-2	NA	12	CASSLGQNGYTF
TRBV7-3	few	16	CASSLTASGDTDTQYF
TRBV6-1	NA	15	CASSPTYRGEQPQHF
TRBV7-3	NA	13	CASSPRRADTQYF
TRBV29-1	once	15	CSAHRTSGGGETQYF
TRBV18	NA	15	CASSPGTLRRGELFF
TRBV7-2	NA	16	CASSFTVTANTGELFF
TRBV7-2	NA	11	CASGWRYEQYF
TRBV30	NA	15	CAWSVRGSSLGRAFF
TRBV12-3/TRBV12-4	few	14	CASTRTGGKYGYTF
TRBV27	NA	16	CASSSPGLWMNTEAFF
TRBV7-7	NA	14	CASSLSVNTDTQYF
TRBV15	NA	15	CATSRDSRANYGYTF
TRBV12-3/TRBV12-4	NA	13	CASSRTVRGIQYF
TRBV7-9	NA	14	CASSFSFSGNTIYF
TRBV10-3	NA	16	CAISGPPGLALYEQFF
TRBV6-9	NA	17	CASSYLLNSGMAGELFF
TRBV12-3/TRBV12-4	NA	14	CASSLGRGQQPQHF
TRBV19	NA	14	CASSFSSYNSPLHF
TRBV20-1	NA	16	CSALDRGQRGTDTQYF
TRBV21-1	NA	17	CASSKAPREGRETEAFF